These T cell receptor beta chains were read from a single sample in a study of blood T cell repertoires in COVID-19. Method: immunoSEQ multiplex PCR; TCRdb's copy keeps in-frame clones and lacks some. The data hold about 190,000 clones, with approximately 84% observed a single time. The sequencing input was PBMCs or T cells enriched from blood (not recorded which). The receptors here all came from a woman in her twenties or thirties who had recovered from COVID-19. Each CDR3 is given with its conserved first and last residue. The order of the fields is D gene, V gene, CDR3 protein. The D gene is left open where the match is weak.

TRBD1,TRBV6-5,CASSLTGWNQPQHF
TRBD2,TRBV15,CATLGLAGVGPYEQYF
TRBD1,TRBV7-9,CASSTSDRFMQPQHF
TRBD1,TRBV5-8,CASSQDRALANEKLFF
TRBD1,TRBV3-1/TRBV3-2,CASSQGPGTGYPYEQYF
TRBD2,TRBV9,CASSTSLADSYNEQFF
NA,TRBV11-2,CASSMGLNEQFF
TRBD1,TRBV30,CAWSEGAGQPQHF
TRBD1,TRBV7-9,CASSFLQGVGTQYF
TRBD1,TRBV4-1,CASSHRRTGVGTGELFF
NA,TRBV12-2,CASRLTRLAPNEQFF
NA,TRBV29-1,CSVSSGFGADTQYF
NA,TRBV7-9,CASSLGDSPNSEKLFF